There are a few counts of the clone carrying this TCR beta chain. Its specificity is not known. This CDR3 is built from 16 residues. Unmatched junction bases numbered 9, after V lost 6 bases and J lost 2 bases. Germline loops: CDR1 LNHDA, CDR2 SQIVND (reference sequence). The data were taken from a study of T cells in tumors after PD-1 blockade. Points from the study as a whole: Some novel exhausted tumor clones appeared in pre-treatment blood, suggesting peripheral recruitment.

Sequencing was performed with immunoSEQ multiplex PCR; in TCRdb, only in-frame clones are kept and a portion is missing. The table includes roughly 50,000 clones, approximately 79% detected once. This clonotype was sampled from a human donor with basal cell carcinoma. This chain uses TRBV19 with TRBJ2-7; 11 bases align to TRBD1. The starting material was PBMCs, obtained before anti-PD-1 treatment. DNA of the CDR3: TGTGCCAGTAGAGCCGTGGGACAGGGGGGCGCCTACGAGCAGTACTTC. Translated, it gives CASRAVGQGGAYEQYF.